These 5 T cell receptor beta chains were all obtained from the same sample, sequenced in a study of CD8 T cells in ankylosing spondylitis. Findings and limits, study-wide: Ankylosing spondylitis blood seemed to carry a telltale TCR beta motif made of under 10 highly homologous variants.

MiXCR was run by TCRdb on the 5' RACE reads, yielding one entry per CDR3 protein. The data show about 750,000 distinct CDR3 sequences, with roughly 19% seen just once and about a fifth held by the top ten. For these receptors, no antigen is known. Sequences were obtained from blood, either unsorted or a sorted T cell fraction (not recorded which). Receptor source: a male donor with ankylosing spondylitis.

There are a few counts of this clonotype. The chain combines TRBV20-1 with TRBJ2-5; 9 nucleotides line up with TRBD1. Germline values: CDR1 DFQATT, CDR2 SNEGSKA (reference sequence). The V segment lost 5 bases and the J segment 5 bases; nucleotides outside the gene matches: 6. This CDR3 contains 13 residues. The CDR3 nucleotides are TGCAGTGCTTGGAGGACAGGGGACGAGACCCAGTACTTC. Translating it yields CSAWRTGDETQYF.

This clonotype was detected ten times or more. The chain combines TRBV20-1 with TRBJ2-5; 8 bases are a match to TRBD1. This CDR3 has 12 residues. Germline-derived CDR1 and CDR2 are DFQATT and SNEGSKA (reference sequence). J was trimmed by 4 bases and V by 3 bases; bases with no gene match: 1. The CDR3 bases are TGCAGTGCTAGGGACAGGGCAGAGACCCAGTACTTC. Its translation is CSARDRAETQYF.

This CDR3 reads CASRPFGTQYNSPLHF. The CDR3 DNA is TGTGCCAGCAGACCTTTCGGGACACAGTATAATTCACCCCTCCACTTT. The chain joins TRBV6-2 or TRBV6-3 to TRBJ1-6; possibly TRBD1 for D (6 bases). Germline CDR1 MNHEY, CDR2 SVGEGT. V dropped 6 bases and J dropped 4 bases, with 16 bases sitting between them. There are 16 residues in the CDR3.

This clonotype was seen only a few times. The chain joins TRBV20-1 to TRBJ2-3; weak D call: TRBD2 (6 bases). The CDR3 runs to 13 residues. Per the germline V gene, CDR1 is DFQATT and CDR2 is SNEGSKA (reference sequence). V shed 3 bases and J shed 6 bases, with 13 bases lying between them. CDR3 nucleotide sequence: TGCAGTGCTAGTGGCGAAAGCGGGGATACGCAGTATTTT. It translates to CSASGESGDTQYF.

This clonotype has only a few counts. V is TRBV6-5 and J is TRBJ2-7; D uncertain. The V end lost 2 bases, the J end lost 2 bases, and 10 bases lay between the germline ends. The CDR3 extends over 14 amino acids. CDR1 is MNHEY and CDR2 is SVGAGI in the germline V gene. The CDR3, as DNA: TGTGCCAGCAGTTACGGCGGAGTCCCCTACGAGCAGTACTTC. Its translation: CASSYGGVPYEQYF.